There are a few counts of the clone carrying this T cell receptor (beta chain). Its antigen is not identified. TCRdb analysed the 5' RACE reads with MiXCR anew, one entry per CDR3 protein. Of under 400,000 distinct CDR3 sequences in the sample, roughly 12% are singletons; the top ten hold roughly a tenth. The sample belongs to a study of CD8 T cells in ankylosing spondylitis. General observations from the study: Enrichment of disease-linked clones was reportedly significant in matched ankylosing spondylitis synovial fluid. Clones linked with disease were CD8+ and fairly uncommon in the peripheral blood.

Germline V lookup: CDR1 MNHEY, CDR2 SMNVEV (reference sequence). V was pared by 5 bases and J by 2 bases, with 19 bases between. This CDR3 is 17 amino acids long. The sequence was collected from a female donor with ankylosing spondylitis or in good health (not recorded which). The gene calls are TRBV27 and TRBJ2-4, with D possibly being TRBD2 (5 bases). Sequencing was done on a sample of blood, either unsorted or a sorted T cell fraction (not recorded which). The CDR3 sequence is CASSPLGLGVPKNIQYF. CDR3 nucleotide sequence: TGTGCCAGCAGTCCGCTGGGCCTCGGGGTCCCCAAAAACATTCAGTACTTC.